These 14 T cell receptor beta chains share one sample of origin, sequenced in a study of blood T cell repertoires in COVID-19. Only in-frame clones appear in the TCRdb table, and some are missing; sequencing was by immunoSEQ multiplex PCR. The data contain about 64,000 clones, 70% to 90% of them seen just once; the ten biggest clones take up about 4%. The sequenced sample consisted of peripheral blood. Receptors originate from a man between 65 and 85 years old with acute or convalescent COVID-19.

The chain employs TRBV7-3 and TRBJ2-5; maybe TRBD2 (5 bases). V was cut by 2 bases and J by 2 bases, with 9 bases left in between. This CDR3 contains 14 residues. Germline V gene lookup returns CDR1 SGHTA and CDR2 FQGTGA. As DNA, the CDR3 is TGTGCCAGCAGCTTATCCGGGGTGCAAGAGACCCAGTACTTC. It codes for CASSLSGVQETQYF.

The chain combines TRBV4-2 with TRBJ2-3, with D tentatively TRBD2 (7 bases). The germline V gene encodes CDR1 LGHNA and CDR2 YNFKEQ. CDR3 length: 16 amino acids. V dropped 3 bases and J dropped 11 bases, with 24 bases sitting between them. The DNA of the CDR3 is TGTGCCAGCAGCCAGGGGGGGCCGATCTCCCTGGCTGGGCAGTATTTT. Translating it yields CASSQGGPISLAGQYF.

The genes are TRBV10-3 and TRBJ1-3; the D is unclear. The CDR3 has 15 amino acids. Germline V lookup: CDR1 ENHRY, CDR2 SYGVKD. V dropped 3 bases and J dropped 0 bases, with 9 bases sitting between them. The CDR3 is CAISDLRSSGNTIYF. DNA of the CDR3: TGTGCCATCAGTGATCTTCGTTCCTCTGGAAACACCATATATTTT.

This rearrangement joins TRBV19 to TRBJ1-2; D is undetermined. Per germline, CDR1 LNHDA and CDR2 SQIVND (reference sequence). V shed 3 bases and J shed 0 bases, with 8 bases lying between them. The CDR3 covers 14 residues. The DNA for the CDR3 is TGTGCCAGTAGTATTGGGAGGACTAACTATGGCTACACCTTC. This gives the protein CASSIGRTNYGYTF.

The J gene is TRBJ2-3, the V gene TRBV3-1 (or the pseudogene TRBV3-2), with D perhaps TRBD1 (5 bases). V shed 0 bases and J shed 0 bases, with 10 bases lying between them. CDR3 length: 16 amino acids. Germline V gene sequence: CDR1 LGHDT, CDR2 YNNKEL (reference sequence). CDR3 sequence reads: CASSQEWGPSTDTQYF. For the CDR3, the DNA is TGTGCCAGCAGCCAAGAGTGGGGCCCCAGCACAGATACGCAGTATTTT.

The gene calls are TRBV12-3 or TRBV12-4 and TRBJ1-5; D is uncertain. The CDR3 sequence is 12 residues long. Trimming stripped 8 bases from V and 11 bases from J, with 16 bases between. The CDR3 loop is CASGLSVGAQHF. The CDR3 DNA sequence: TGTGCCAGCGGCCTTTCGGTGGGCGCCCAGCATTTT.

The rearrangement uses TRBV14 and TRBJ1-2; 7 nucleotides line up with TRBD1. J gave up 5 bases and V 1 base, and 4 bases lay outside the gene matches. This CDR3 is 14 amino acids long. Germline-derived CDR1 and CDR2 are SGHDN and FVKESK. The CDR3 loop is CASSQVSRGYGYTF. CDR3 in DNA: TGTGCCAGCAGCCAAGTCTCCAGGGGGTATGGCTACACCTTC.

The V and J genes are TRBV6-5 and TRBJ1-2, with D unresolved. Germline V gene data show CDR1 as MNHEY and CDR2 as SVGAGI. The CDR3 totals 14 residues. The V end lost 0 bases, the J end lost 2 bases, and 7 bases lay between the germline ends. CDR3: CASSYSNSNYGYTF. Written as DNA, the CDR3 is TGTGCCAGCAGTTACTCGAACAGCAACTATGGCTACACCTTC.

The chain links TRBV19 to TRBJ2-3; a weak D match, TRBD2 (5 bases). This CDR3 has 15 amino acids. In germline, CDR1 is LNHDA, CDR2 SQIVND (reference sequence). V lost 7 bases and J lost 0, with 14 bases in between. As DNA, the CDR3 is TGTGCCAGTACGTGGAGGAAGGGCAGCACAGATACGCAGTATTTT. This gives the protein CASTWRKGSTDTQYF. Full variable domain (remainder filled in from reference TRBV19 and TRBJ2-3): DGGITQSPKYLFRKEGQNVTLSCEQNLNHDAMYWYRQDPGQGLRLIYYSQIVNDFQKGDIAEGYSVSREKKESFPLTVTSAQKNPTAFYLCASTWRKGSTDTQYFGPGTRLTVL.

This chain connects TRBV15 to TRBJ2-1; TRBD2 agrees at 7 bases. This CDR3 spans 14 amino acids. The germline gives CDR1 LNHNV, CDR2 YYDKDF (reference sequence). V dropped 3 bases and J dropped 7; count of bases not matched to a gene: 6. DNA of the CDR3: TGTGCCACCAGCAGTGCGGGGAGGGGAAATGAGCAGTTCTTC. Its protein product is CATSSAGRGNEQFF.

There are a few counts of this clone. The V and J genes are TRBV5-4 and TRBJ2-7; perhaps TRBD1 as D (6 bases). Germline CDR1 reads SGHNT; CDR2 reads YYREEE (reference sequence). The CDR3 covers 15 residues. V shed 5 bases and J shed 0 bases, with 15 bases lying between them. CDR3 DNA sequence: TGTGCCAGCAGACATGACCGGGACAACTCCTACGAGCAGTACTTC. This encodes CASRHDRDNSYEQYF.

The V and J genes are TRBV6-4 and TRBJ2-5; 9 nucleotides line up with TRBD1. CDR1 is MRHNA and CDR2 is SNTAGT in the germline V gene. Trimming took 4 bases from V and 9 from J; bases not matched to a gene: 9. The CDR3 length is 14 residues. CDR3 nucleotides: TGTGCCAGCAGTGCGGGGACAGGGCCTGGGCCCCAGTACTTC. Protein sequence: CASSAGTGPGPQYF.

As DNA, the CDR3 is TGTGCCTGGAGTGTACGAGCGGACTATGGCTACACCTTC. Encoded protein: CAWSVRADYGYTF. The V call is TRBV30, the J call TRBJ1-2; D unresolved. The germline gives CDR1 GTSNPN, CDR2 SVGIG (reference sequence). This CDR3 spans 13 amino acids. V was shortened by 0 bases and J by 3 bases, with 8 bases between the two germline ends.

The rearrangement uses TRBV29-1 and TRBJ1-2; D may be TRBD1 (6 bases). Per germline, CDR1 SQVTM and CDR2 ANQGSEA. This CDR3 region has 12 residues. V was cut by 4 bases and J by 4 bases, with 10 bases left in between. Written as DNA, the CDR3 is TGCAGCGTTGTGAACAGGGTCTATGGCTACACCTTC. Translating gives CSVVNRVYGYTF.